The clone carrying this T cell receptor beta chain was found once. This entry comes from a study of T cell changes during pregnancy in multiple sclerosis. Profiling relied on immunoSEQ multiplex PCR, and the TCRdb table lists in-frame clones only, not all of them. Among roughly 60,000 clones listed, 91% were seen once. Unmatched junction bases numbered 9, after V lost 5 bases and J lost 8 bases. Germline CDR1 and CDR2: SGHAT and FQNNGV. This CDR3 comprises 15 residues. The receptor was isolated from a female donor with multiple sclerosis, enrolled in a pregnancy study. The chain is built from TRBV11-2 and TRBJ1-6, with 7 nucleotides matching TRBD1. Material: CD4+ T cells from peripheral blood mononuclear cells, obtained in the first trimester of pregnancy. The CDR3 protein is CASSRGGSLDSPLHF. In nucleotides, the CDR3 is TGTGCCAGCAGCCGAGGGGGCTCCCTGGATTCACCCCTCCACTTT.